Following are 21 T cell receptor beta chains from one sample sequenced in a study of T cells in localized non-small cell lung cancer. Produced via immunoSEQ multiplex PCR; TCRdb's table is partial and in-frame only. The data hold about 59,000 clones, with roughly 90% observed a single time. Sequenced here: peripheral blood, sampled before any cancer treatment. Receptors were obtained from a man aged 35 to 69 with stage I squamous cell lung carcinoma.

The chain couples TRBV5-1 to TRBJ2-7; D might be TRBD1 (6 bases). V lost 3 bases to trimming and J lost 6 bases, with 13 bases between them. The V gene's germline CDR1 is SGHRS and CDR2 YFSETQ. The CDR3 has 13 residues. The CDR3 loop is CASSSNRAPEQYF. The CDR3 bases are TGCGCCAGCAGCTCAAACAGGGCTCCCGAGCAGTACTTC.

The chain couples TRBV7-2 to TRBJ2-2; 9 bases map to TRBD2. V lost 1 base, J lost 4 bases, and 4 bases stayed unmatched. The length of the CDR3 is 16 residues. Looked up from germline, CDR1 is SGHTA and CDR2 is FQGNSA. In nucleotides, the CDR3 is TGTGCCAGCAGCTTAGGGCTAGCGGGATTCACCGGGGAGCTGTTTTTT. This translates into CASSLGLAGFTGELFF.

The gene calls are TRBV7-2 and TRBJ2-7; D call uncertain. CDR1 is SGHTA and CDR2 is FQGNSA in the germline V gene. Trimming removed 3 bases from V and 2 bases from J, with 8 bases in between. The CDR3 is 13 residues long. The CDR3 bases are TGTGCCAGCAGCTTCTATTCTCCCTACGAGCAGTACTTC. It translates to CASSFYSPYEQYF.

The chain has TRBV29-1 and TRBJ2-5; D remains unclear. V was pared by 7 bases and J by 1 base, with 10 bases between. This CDR3 spans 12 amino acids. Germline CDR1 reads SQVTM; CDR2 reads ANQGSEA. The CDR3 DNA sequence: TGCAGCGCCTCCCTAATCCAAGAGACCCAGTACTTC. Translation gives CSASLIQETQYF.

This clone was counted once. The DNA for the CDR3 is TGTGCCAGCAGCGTAGGGGGAGGGACTAGCGGGAGGAGCGAGCAGTTCTTC. Protein sequence: CASSVGGGTSGRSEQFF. This sequence joins TRBV9 and TRBJ2-1; 15 bases are shared with TRBD2. Trimming at V came to 0 bases and at J to 10 bases, leaving 8 bases not matched to a gene. The CDR3 length is 17 residues. Germline V gives CDR1 SGDLS, CDR2 YYNGEE.

J is TRBJ2-3 and V is TRBV19; 10 nucleotides match TRBD2. This CDR3 spans 18 amino acids. Germline assignment: CDR1 LNHDA and CDR2 SQIVND (reference sequence). Germline trimming cut 5 bases from V and 0 bases from J; bases unmatched to any gene: 11. The CDR3 loop reads CASSGASGSLSSTDTQYF. The CDR3 DNA reads TGTGCCAGTAGTGGGGCTAGCGGGAGTTTGTCTAGCACAGATACGCAGTATTTT.

The gene calls are TRBV11-3 and TRBJ2-1, with D maybe TRBD2 (6 bases). CDR1 SGHNT and CDR2 YENEEA come from the germline V gene. V shed 2 bases and J shed 7 bases, with 18 bases lying between them. The CDR3 runs 16 residues. CDR3 bases: TGTGCCAGCAGCTTACCGCGGGGTGGGGATTTGAATGAGCAGTTCTTC. This sequence encodes CASSLPRGGDLNEQFF.

The chain is built from TRBV4-3 and TRBJ2-5, with D unclear. Germline V gene data show CDR1 as LGHNA and CDR2 as YSLEER. The CDR3 consists of 13 residues. The V and J ends lost 1 base and 6 bases respectively, with 9 bases between them. The CDR3 region is CASSQGPGQTQYF. In nucleotides, the CDR3 is TGCGCCAGCAGCCAAGGGCCCGGGCAGACCCAGTACTTC.

V gene TRBV19 combines with J gene TRBJ2-3; the match to TRBD2 covers 9 bases. V shed 1 base, J shed 4 bases, and the junction held 3 bases outside the gene matches. CDR3 size: 15 residues. Germline values: CDR1 LNHDA, CDR2 SQIVND (reference sequence). For the CDR3, the DNA is TGTGCCAGTAGTATAGGGCAGCGGGGGGCAGATACGCAGTATTTT. Encoded protein: CASSIGQRGADTQYF.

The genes are TRBV5-1 and TRBJ2-7; D unresolved. V was trimmed by 0 bases and J by 3 bases, leaving 13 bases between them. Germline V gene sequence: CDR1 SGHRS, CDR2 YFSETQ. The CDR3 runs 15 residues. DNA of the CDR3: TGCGCCAGCAGCTTGGGTCCGGTACCTAACTACGAGCAGTACTTC. Protein sequence: CASSLGPVPNYEQYF.

V and J are TRBV30 and TRBJ2-3; D unresolved. This CDR3 has 14 residues. Trimming pared 8 bases from V and 6 bases from J, leaving 21 bases between. Germline V gene sequence: CDR1 GTSNPN, CDR2 SVGIG (reference sequence). CDR3 sequence: CAGAVGAQVDTQYF. DNA of the CDR3: TGTGCCGGCGCGGTGGGCGCCCAAGTGGATACGCAGTATTTT. Variable domain in full (rest from reference TRBV30 and TRBJ2-3): SQTIHQWPATLVQPVGSPLSLECTVEGTSNPNLYWYRQAAGRGLQLLFYSVGIGQISSEVPQNLSASRPQDRQFILSSKKLLLSDSGFYLCAGAVGAQVDTQYFGPGTRLTVL.

The chain is built from TRBV5-4 and TRBJ2-7; 10 bases align to TRBD2. The J segment lost 0 bases and the V segment lost 2 bases, leaving 2 bases of the junction unmatched. This CDR3 is built from 15 residues. Germline lookup yields CDR1 SGHNT and CDR2 YYREEE (reference sequence). In DNA, the CDR3 is TGTGCCAGCAGCTTAAGGACTAGCGGCTCCTACGAGCAGTACTTC. It yields the protein CASSLRTSGSYEQYF.

The chain uses TRBV11-3 and TRBJ2-3, with D unresolved. V lost 7 bases and J 10 bases, leaving 12 bases between the germline ends. Germline CDR1 and CDR2: SGHNT and YENEEA. This CDR3 region has 11 residues. The CDR3 DNA reads TGTGCCAGCACCCCTTTTTATGCGCAGTATTTT. It is translated as CASTPFYAQYF.

Notes on this clone: One end of the junction is discordant with germline, which a read error may explain. The genes are TRBV10-3 and TRBJ2-7, with TRBD1 matching 8 bases. Germline V gene lookup returns CDR1 ENHRY and CDR2 SYGVKD. The CDR3 consists of 15 residues. CDR3 loop: CASSSADRGFYEQYF. CDR3 coding DNA: TGTGCCAGCAGTTCAGCCGACAGGGGCTTCTACGAGCAGTACTTC.

The gene calls are TRBV6-5 and TRBJ2-7; 7 nucleotides align to TRBD1. The CDR3 is made up of 11 amino acids. The germline CDR1 and CDR2 sequences are MNHEY and SVGAGI. V shed 6 bases and J 6 bases; nucleotides not matched to a gene: 2. The CDR3 DNA is TGTGCCAGCAGGACAGGGATCGAGCAGTACTTC. This translates into CASRTGIEQYF.

The chain uses TRBV7-3 and TRBJ2-1; 14 nucleotides match TRBD2. The length of the CDR3 is 17 residues. With V trimmed by 1 base and J by 8 bases, 7 bases remained unmatched. Germline V gene lookup returns CDR1 SGHTA and CDR2 FQGTGA. In DNA form, the CDR3 reads TGTGCCAGCAGCTTAAGACTAGCGGGAGGGCCGGCGGATGAGCAGTTCTTC. Translated: CASSLRLAGGPADEQFF.

V and J are TRBV11-2 and TRBJ2-2; possible D gene TRBD1, 6 bases. Deletions cut 1 base from V and 6 bases from J, with 12 bases between. From germline, CDR1 is SGHAT and CDR2 FQNNGV. CDR3 size: 15 residues. CDR3 sequence: CASSLVQGLAGELFF. The CDR3 bases are TGTGCCAGCAGCTTAGTACAGGGTTTGGCCGGGGAGCTGTTTTTT.

V is TRBV7-1 and J is TRBJ2-1, with TRBD1 as a possible D gene (5 bases). TRBV7-1 carries the ORF label, with uncertain function. The germline V and J ends were trimmed by 4 bases and 4 bases, with 11 bases remaining between them. This CDR3 region has 14 residues. The CDR3 DNA reads as TGTGCCAGCAGCTTAGGTGGACAATACAATGAGCAGTTCTTC. Its protein product is CASSLGGQYNEQFF.

The V and J genes are TRBV28 and TRBJ2-1, with D hard to call. Germline CDR1 reads MDHEN; CDR2 reads SYDVKM. The CDR3 length is 12 residues. The germline V and J ends were trimmed by 6 bases and 2 bases, with 5 bases remaining between them. The CDR3 loop is CASRTTYNEQFF. The CDR3 DNA sequence: TGTGCCAGCAGGACAACCTACAATGAGCAGTTCTTC.

V and J are TRBV5-1 and TRBJ1-1, with 7 bases identical to TRBD1. From germline, CDR1 is SGHRS and CDR2 YFSETQ. The trim removed 3 bases at V and 8 bases at J, leaving 7 bases unmatched. The CDR3 consists of 13 residues. The DNA of the CDR3 is TGCGCCAGCAGCTCAGCGGGGGACAGCGAAGCTTTCTTT. Protein: CASSSAGDSEAFF.

The chain joins TRBV19 to TRBJ2-3, with D perhaps TRBD2 (6 bases). The CDR3 contains 14 residues. Trimming took 3 bases from V and 2 from J, leaving 9 bases between them. CDR1 is LNHDA, CDR2 SQIVND, per germline (reference sequence). CDR3 in amino acids: CASSMGLLTDTQYF. The CDR3 DNA follows: TGTGCCAGTAGTATGGGACTTCTCACAGATACGCAGTATTTT. Complete variable domain (other parts from reference TRBV19 and TRBJ2-3): DGGITQSPKYLFRKEGQNVTLSCEQNLNHDAMYWYRQDPGQGLRLIYYSQIVNDFQKGDIAEGYSVSREKKESFPLTVTSAQKNPTAFYLCASSMGLLTDTQYFGPGTRLTVL.